This T cell receptor beta chain was observed in a study of T-cell memory formation after mild COVID-19. Study conclusions and caveats: There was a balanced CD4/CD8 profile in clones contracting day 15 to 85, and later expanders leaned CD4+.

TCRalpha and TCRbeta libraries used 5'RACE with constant-segment primers and UMIs. One entry per CDR3 protein, called by TCRdb with MiXCR from the 5' RACE reads. The sample has fewer than 500,000 distinct CDR3 sequences, approximately 25% seen once. A note on this clonotype: Its specificity is not known.

Germline lookup yields CDR1 MDHEN and CDR2 SYDVKM. This CDR3 has 15 residues. Trimming left V 3 bases short and J 0 bases short, with 12 bases between. The rearrangement uses TRBV28 and TRBJ2-7; D gene unclear. The origin of this receptor is an adult woman who had mild COVID-19 (a few samples of this study predate the infection). Cell type and time point are not known. The specimen sequenced was PBMCs or a T cell subset sorted from them (not recorded which). DNA for the CDR3: TGTGCCAGCAGTTTGGAGTGGCGGAACTCCTACGAGCAGTACTTC. It translates to CASSLEWRNSYEQYF.